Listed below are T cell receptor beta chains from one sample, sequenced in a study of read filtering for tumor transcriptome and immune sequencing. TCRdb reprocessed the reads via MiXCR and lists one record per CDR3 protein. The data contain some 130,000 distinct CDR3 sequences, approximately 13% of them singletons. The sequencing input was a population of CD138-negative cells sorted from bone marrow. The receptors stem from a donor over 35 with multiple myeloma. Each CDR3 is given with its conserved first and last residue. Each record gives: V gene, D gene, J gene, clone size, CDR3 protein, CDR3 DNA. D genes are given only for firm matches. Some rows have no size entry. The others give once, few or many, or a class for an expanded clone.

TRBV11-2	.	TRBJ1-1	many	CASSLRTETEAFF	TGTGCCAGCAGCTTACGGACAGAAACTGAAGCTTTCTTT
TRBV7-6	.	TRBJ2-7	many	CASSSGPYEQYF	TGTGCCAGCAGCTCAGGGCCCTACGAGCAGTACTTC
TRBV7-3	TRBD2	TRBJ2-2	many	CASSLVSGSGGGELFF	TGTGCCAGCAGCTTAGTCAGCGGGAGCGGTGGCGGGGAGCTGTTTTTT
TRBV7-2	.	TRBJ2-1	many	CASSYKGVGFNEQFF	TGTGCCAGCAGCTATAAGGGTGTAGGATTTAATGAGCAGTTCTTC
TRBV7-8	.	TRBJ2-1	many	CASSAEPGHKIEQFF	TGTGCCAGCAGCGCGGAGCCGGGACATAAGATTGAGCAGTTCTTC
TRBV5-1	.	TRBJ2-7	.	CASSSTLLMIGTISYEQYF	TGCGCCAGCAGCTCTACCTTGCTGATGATCGGGACGATCTCTTACGAGCAATACTTC
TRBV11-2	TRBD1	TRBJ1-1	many	CASSSHRSRGLNTEAFF	TGTGCCAGCAGCTCCCATCGATCCAGGGGGCTGAACACTGAAGCTTTCTTT
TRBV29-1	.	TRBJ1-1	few	CSVEDRAVNEAFF	TGCAGCGTTGAAGATCGGGCGGTAAACGAAGCTTTCTTT
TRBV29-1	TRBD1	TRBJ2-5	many	CSVLRDRGLETQYF	TGCAGCGTACTGCGGGACAGGGGGTTGGAGACCCAGTACTTC
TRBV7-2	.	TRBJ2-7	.	CASSLASLDYKEQYF	TGTGCCAGCAGCTTAGCGTCACTGGACTATAAGGAGCAGTACTTC
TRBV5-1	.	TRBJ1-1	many	CASSPGGGNTEAFF	TGCGCCAGCAGCCCGGGGGGGGGGAACACTGAAGCTTTCTTT
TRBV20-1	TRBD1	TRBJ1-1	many	CSARPGEGRGSTEAFF	TGCAGTGCTAGACCTGGTGAGGGCAGGGGGAGCACTGAAGCTTTCTTT
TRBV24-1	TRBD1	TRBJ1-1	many	CATSDSGTVYTEAFF	TGTGCCACCAGTGATTCTGGGACAGTCTACACTGAAGCTTTCTTT
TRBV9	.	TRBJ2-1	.	CASSPGGRGSYNEQFF	TGTGCCAGCAGCCCCGGCGGTAGAGGGTCCTACAATGAGCAGTTCTTC
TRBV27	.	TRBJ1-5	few	CASSLGTSQPQHF	TGTGCCAGCAGTTTAGGGACAAGTCAGCCCCAGCATTTT
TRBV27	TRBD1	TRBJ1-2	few	CASSSTGSNYGYTF	TGTGCCAGTAGTTCGACAGGGTCTAACTATGGCTACACCTTC
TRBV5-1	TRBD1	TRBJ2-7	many	CASSLNRGFEQYF	TGCGCCAGCAGCTTAAACAGGGGTTTCGAGCAGTACTTC
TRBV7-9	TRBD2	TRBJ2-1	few	CASSPRIAGVHNEQFF	TGTGCCAGCAGCCCCCGGATAGCGGGAGTCCACAATGAGCAGTTCTTC
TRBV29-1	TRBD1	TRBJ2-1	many	CSAEIRGTGYNEQFF	TGCAGCGCAGAAATAAGGGGGACAGGCTACAATGAGCAGTTCTTC
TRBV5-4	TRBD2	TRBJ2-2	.	CASSSGLAGPGELFF	TGTGCCAGCAGCTCGGGACTAGCGGGACCCGGGGAGCTGTTTTTT
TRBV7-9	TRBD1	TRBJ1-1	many	CASSGTGGKGTLTEAFF	TGTGCCAGCAGCGGGACAGGGGGCAAGGGGACACTCACTGAAGCTTTCTTT
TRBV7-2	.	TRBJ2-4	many	CASSPRAGTLRENIQYF	TGTGCCAGCAGCCCTAGGGCTGGGACGCTGAGGGAAAACATTCAGTACTTC
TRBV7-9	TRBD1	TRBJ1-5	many	CASSLGQGANQPQHF	TGTGCCAGCAGCTTAGGACAGGGTGCGAATCAGCCCCAGCATTTT
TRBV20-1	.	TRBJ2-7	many	CSASGVSSYEQYF	TGCAGTGCTAGCGGAGTGAGCTCCTACGAGCAGTACTTC
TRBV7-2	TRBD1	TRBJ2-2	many	CASSLSVGRGYVGELFF	TGTGCCAGCAGCTTATCCGTAGGCAGGGGGTATGTCGGGGAGCTGTTTTTT
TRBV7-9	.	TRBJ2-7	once	CASSPESHSGYGLYF	TGTGCCAGCAGCCCGGAATCTCATTCGGGCTACGGGCTGTACTTC
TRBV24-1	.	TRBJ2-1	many	CATSDLGTPNYNEQFF	TGTGCCACCAGTGATCTCGGGACACCGAACTACAATGAGCAGTTCTTC
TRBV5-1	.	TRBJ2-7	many	CASTYTVQGEQYF	TGCGCCAGCACCTATACCGTTCAGGGGGAGCAGTACTTC
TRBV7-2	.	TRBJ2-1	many	CASSTTGTSYNEQFF	TGTGCCAGCAGCACTACAGGGACCTCCTACAATGAGCAGTTCTTC
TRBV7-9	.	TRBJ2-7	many	CASSPLSSYEQYF	TGTGCCAGCAGCCCCTTGAGCTCCTACGAGCAGTACTTC
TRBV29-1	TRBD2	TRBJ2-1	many	CSVEDLTSGSANEQFF	TGCAGCGTTGAAGACCTGACTAGCGGGAGCGCCAATGAGCAGTTCTTC
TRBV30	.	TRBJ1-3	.	CASAGNTIYF	TGTGCCTCCGCTGGAAACACCATATATTTT
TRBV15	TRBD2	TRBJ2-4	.	CATSRGREGLAKNIQYF	TGTGCCACCAGCAGAGGCAGGGAGGGACTAGCCAAAAACATTCAGTACTTC
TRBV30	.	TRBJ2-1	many	CAWGMLTSLQFF	TGTGCCTGGGGGATGCTGACTAGTCTCCAGTTCTTC
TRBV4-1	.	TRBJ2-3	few	CASSPPGPYTDTQYF	TGCGCCAGCAGCCCGCCGGGACCATACACAGATACGCAGTATTTT
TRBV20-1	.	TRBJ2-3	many	CSARDQRDRQYF	TGCAGTGCCAGAGACCAACGGGACCGGCAGTATTTT
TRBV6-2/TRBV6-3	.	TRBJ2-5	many	CASSYWSAPQETQYF	TGTGCCAGCAGTTACTGGTCAGCACCCCAAGAGACCCAGTACTTC
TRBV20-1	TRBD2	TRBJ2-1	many	CSARASGYSYNEQFF	TGCAGTGCTAGAGCTAGCGGGTACTCCTACAATGAGCAGTTCTTC
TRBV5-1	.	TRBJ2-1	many	CASTYGPGRGEGYNEQFF	TGCGCCAGCACTTACGGCCCCGGCAGGGGGGAGGGGTACAATGAGCAGTTCTTC
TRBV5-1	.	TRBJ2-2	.	CASSPSGGQNTGELFF	TGCGCCAGCAGCCCCTCGGGGGGACAAAACACCGGGGAGCTGTTTTTT
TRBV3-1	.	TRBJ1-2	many	CASSLKGAGIRGGYTF	TGTGCCAGCAGCCTCAAAGGGGCTGGTATCCGCGGGGGCTACACCTTC
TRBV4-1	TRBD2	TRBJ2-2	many	CASSQSRGTSGSGELFF	TGCGCCAGCAGCCAAAGTAGGGGGACTAGCGGGAGCGGGGAGCTGTTTTTT
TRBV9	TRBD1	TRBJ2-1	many	CASSPRQGSSYNEQFF	TGTGCCAGCAGCCCAAGACAGGGGAGCTCCTACAATGAGCAGTTCTTC
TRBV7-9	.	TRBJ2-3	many	CASSPGGTDFTDTQYF	TGTGCCAGCAGCCCCGGCGGGACAGATTTCACAGATACGCAGTATTTT
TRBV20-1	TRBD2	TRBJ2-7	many	CSGGTRSYEQYF	TGCAGTGGCGGGACTAGATCCTACGAGCAGTACTTC
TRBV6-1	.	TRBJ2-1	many	CASSGGYNEQFF	TGTGCCAGCAGTGGGGGCTACAATGAGCAGTTCTTC
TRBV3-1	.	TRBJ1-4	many	CATQGRTNEKLFF	TGTGCCACACAGGGACGAACTAATGAAAAACTGTTTTTT
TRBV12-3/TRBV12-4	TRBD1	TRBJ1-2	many	CASSPGGVGYGYTF	TGTGCCAGCAGCCCAGGGGGGGTCGGCTATGGCTACACCTTC